The sequence of this T cell receptor beta chain was determined in a study of blood T cell repertoires in COVID-19 (dated by TCRdb to 2018 to 2021). Broadly, across the study: Collaborator samples came from the United States, Italy and Spain and covered acute and convalescent phases of COVID-19. The prospective study material was composed of cDNA or gDNA derived from T cells, B-cell-depleted T cells, or PBMCs. Deeply sampled blood TCRbeta repertoires from subjects exposed to, actively infected with, or recovered from COVID-19 were included in the dataset. The repertoires were made available in a free public database intended to serve as a resource for research on the immune response to SARS-CoV-2. The samples were drawn from two sources: the first 160 participants of the ongoing ImmuneRACE study, and 950 to 1,500 subjects contributed by 6 global collaborators. A de-identified subject ID, COVID-19 status, age in years and sex were almost always included in the sample metadata. Where HLA class I and class II types were available, the types were taken from metadata supplied by the sample provider, not from assay-based typing.

In Seattle, one collaborating source enrolled patients while the infection was active and tracked those patients longitudinally over the course of disease. Whole blood was collected in K2EDTA tubes by collaborating institutions according to the institutions' own protocols. For TCRbeta analysis, collaborators shipped samples in one of three forms: frozen whole blood, isolated PBMCs, or DNA extracted from either of those sample types. Overall results and qualifications from the work: The amount of clinical and demographic metadata varied by source and participant and was provided uncurated.

This clone was recorded only once. Its recognized antigen is unknown. No quality values exist for individual bases; no much larger clone is one base distant. Counted from cysteine to phenylalanine, this CDR3 has 14 amino acids. CDR3 DNA is the only sequence kept; it has 42 bases, read in frame from the first base. V is shortened by 5 bases, J by 3 bases, and the region joining them spans 13 bases. As encoded in the germline V gene, CDR1 is MNHEY while CDR2 is SVGAGI. TCRbeta CDR3 regions were amplified from genomic DNA using the immunoSEQ Assay, a bias-controlled multiplex PCR. The paper's data handling went like this. The number of nucleated cells in each sample was estimated from the amplification of reference gene primers within the assay. Sequence reads were collapsed and filtered to measure the absolute abundance of every unique TCRbeta CDR3 rearrangement. For each sample, productive Simpson clonality was calculated as the square root of Simpson's diversity index over productive rearrangements. Entries here come from immuneACCESS through TCRdb and include only in-frame sequences with V and J called. Some clones fail to appear in such tables; in the studies checked, an unresolved V gene covers under half of the shortfall, and the cause of the remainder is unknown. The V and J calls and clone size come from that table; D and trimming were worked out from the DNA. Across this sample there are some 200,000 clones, with approximately 83% seen only once. The top ten clones comprise 0.95% to 1.5% of the sample.

The source of this sequence is a woman in her 30s with COVID-19, enrolled during active disease. Sample: peripheral blood. This sequence uses TRBV6-5 and TRBJ2-5; 5 matching bases give a weak D call of TRBD2. The CDR3: CASSPLGREETQYF. The DNA is as follows: TGTGCCAGCAGTCCCCTGGGGAGAGAAGAGACCCAGTACTTC.